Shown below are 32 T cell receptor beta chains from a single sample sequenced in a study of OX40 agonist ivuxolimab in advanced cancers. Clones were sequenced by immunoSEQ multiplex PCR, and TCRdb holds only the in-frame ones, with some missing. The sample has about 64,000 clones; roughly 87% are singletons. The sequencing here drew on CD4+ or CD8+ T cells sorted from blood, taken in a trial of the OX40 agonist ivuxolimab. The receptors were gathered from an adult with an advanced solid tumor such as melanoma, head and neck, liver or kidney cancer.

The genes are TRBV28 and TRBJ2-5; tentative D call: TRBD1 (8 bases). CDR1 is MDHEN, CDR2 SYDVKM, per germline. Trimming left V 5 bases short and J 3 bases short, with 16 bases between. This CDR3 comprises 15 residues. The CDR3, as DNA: TGTGCCAGCAGTAAGGACAGGGCGGGGGAAGAGACCCAGTACTTC. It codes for CASSKDRAGEETQYF.

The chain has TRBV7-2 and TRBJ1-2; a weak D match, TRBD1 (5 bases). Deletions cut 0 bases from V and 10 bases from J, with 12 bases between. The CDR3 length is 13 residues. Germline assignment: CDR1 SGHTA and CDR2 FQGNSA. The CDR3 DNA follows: TGTGCCAGCAGCTTAGCAGGGGAGGGGAACTACACCTTC. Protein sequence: CASSLAGEGNYTF.

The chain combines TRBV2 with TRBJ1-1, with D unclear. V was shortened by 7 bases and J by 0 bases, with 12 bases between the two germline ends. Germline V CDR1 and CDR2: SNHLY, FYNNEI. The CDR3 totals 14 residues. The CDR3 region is CASNPDGMNTEAFF. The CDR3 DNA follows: TGTGCCAGCAACCCCGACGGTATGAACACTGAAGCTTTCTTT.

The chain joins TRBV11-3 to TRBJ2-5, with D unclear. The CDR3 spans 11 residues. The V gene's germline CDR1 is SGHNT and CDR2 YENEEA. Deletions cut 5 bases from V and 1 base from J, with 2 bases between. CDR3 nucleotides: TGTGCCAGCAGCCTCCAAGAGACCCAGTACTTC. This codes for CASSLQETQYF.

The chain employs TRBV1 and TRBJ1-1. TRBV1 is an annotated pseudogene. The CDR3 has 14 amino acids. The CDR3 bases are TGCACCAGCAGGAAGGGAGCAAAGAACACTGAAGCTTTCTTT. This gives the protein CTSRKGAKNTEAFF.

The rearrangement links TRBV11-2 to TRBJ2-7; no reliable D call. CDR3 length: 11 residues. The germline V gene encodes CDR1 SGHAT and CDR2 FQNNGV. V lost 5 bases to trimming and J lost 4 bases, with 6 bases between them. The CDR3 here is CASSAHYEQYF. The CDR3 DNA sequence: TGTGCCAGCAGCGCTCATTACGAGCAGTACTTC.

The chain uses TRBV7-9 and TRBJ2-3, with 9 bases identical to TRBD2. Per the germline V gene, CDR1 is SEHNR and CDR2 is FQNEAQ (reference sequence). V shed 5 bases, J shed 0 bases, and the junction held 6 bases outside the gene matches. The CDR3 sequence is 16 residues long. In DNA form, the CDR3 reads TGTGCCAGCAGCAGAACTAGCGGGTTTAGCACAGATACGCAGTATTTT. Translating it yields CASSRTSGFSTDTQYF.

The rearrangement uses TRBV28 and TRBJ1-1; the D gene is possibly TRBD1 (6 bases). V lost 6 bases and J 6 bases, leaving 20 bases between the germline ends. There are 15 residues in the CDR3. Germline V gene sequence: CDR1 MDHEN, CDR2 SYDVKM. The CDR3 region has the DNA TGTGCCAGCAGATCAGCGGGAACGGGGGCGGCTGAAGCTTTCTTT. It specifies CASRSAGTGAAEAFF.

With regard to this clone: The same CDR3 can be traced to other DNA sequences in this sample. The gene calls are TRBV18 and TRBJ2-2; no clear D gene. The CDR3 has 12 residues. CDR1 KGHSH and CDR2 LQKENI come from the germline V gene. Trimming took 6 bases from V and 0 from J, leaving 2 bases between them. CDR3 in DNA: TGTGCCAGCTCGACGAACACCGGGGAGCTGTTTTTT. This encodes CASSTNTGELFF.

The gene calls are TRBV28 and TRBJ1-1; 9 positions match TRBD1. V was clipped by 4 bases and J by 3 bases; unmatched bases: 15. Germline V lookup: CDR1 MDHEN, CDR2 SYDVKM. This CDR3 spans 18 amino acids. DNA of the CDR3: TGTGCCAGCAGTTCCCCTACACCGGGACAGGGTCTGGACACTGAAGCTTTCTTT. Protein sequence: CASSSPTPGQGLDTEAFF. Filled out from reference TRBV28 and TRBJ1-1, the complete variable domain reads DVKVTQSSRYLVKRTGEKVFLECVQDMDHENMFWYRQDPGLGLRLIYFSYDVKMKEKGDIPEGYSVSREKKERFSLILESASTNQTSMYLCASSSPTPGQGLDTEAFFGQGTRLTVV.

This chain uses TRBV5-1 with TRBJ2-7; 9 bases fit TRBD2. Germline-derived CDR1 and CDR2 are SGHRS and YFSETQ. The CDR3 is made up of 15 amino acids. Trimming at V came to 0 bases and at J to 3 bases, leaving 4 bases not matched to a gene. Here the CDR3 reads CASSLVVAGDYEQYF. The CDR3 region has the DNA TGCGCCAGCAGCTTGGTGGTAGCGGGAGACTACGAGCAGTACTTC.

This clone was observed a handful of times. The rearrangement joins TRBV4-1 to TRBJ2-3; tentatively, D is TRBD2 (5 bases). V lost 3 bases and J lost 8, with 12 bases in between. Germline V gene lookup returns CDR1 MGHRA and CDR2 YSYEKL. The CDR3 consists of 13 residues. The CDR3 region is CASSHPQGGTQYF. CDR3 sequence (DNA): TGCGCCAGCAGCCACCCTCAAGGAGGTACGCAGTATTTT.

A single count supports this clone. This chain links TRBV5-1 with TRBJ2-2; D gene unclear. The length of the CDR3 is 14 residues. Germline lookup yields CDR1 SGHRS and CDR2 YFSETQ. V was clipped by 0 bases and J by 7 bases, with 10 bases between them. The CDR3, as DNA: TGCGCCAGCAGCTTGGGAAATTCTGGCGGGGAGCTGTTTTTT. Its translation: CASSLGNSGGELFF.

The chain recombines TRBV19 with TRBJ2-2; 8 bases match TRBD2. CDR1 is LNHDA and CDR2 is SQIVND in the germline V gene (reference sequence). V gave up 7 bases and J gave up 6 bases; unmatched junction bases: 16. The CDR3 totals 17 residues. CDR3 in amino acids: CASTNLLAAGVSGELFF. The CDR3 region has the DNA TGTGCCAGTACCAACCTACTAGCGGCGGGAGTTTCCGGGGAGCTGTTTTTT.

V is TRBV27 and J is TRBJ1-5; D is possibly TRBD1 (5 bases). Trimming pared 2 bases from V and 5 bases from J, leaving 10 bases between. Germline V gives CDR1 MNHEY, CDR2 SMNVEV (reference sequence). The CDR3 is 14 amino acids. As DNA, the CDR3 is TGTGCCAGCAGTTTAAACCGGGGCGATCAGCCCCAGCATTTT. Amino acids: CASSLNRGDQPQHF.

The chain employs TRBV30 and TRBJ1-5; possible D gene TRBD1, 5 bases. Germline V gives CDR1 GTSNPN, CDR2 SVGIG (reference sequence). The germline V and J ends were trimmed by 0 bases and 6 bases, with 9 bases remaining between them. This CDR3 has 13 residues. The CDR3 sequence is CAWSVGAGQPQHF. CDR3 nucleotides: TGTGCCTGGAGTGTAGGGGCGGGTCAGCCCCAGCATTTT.

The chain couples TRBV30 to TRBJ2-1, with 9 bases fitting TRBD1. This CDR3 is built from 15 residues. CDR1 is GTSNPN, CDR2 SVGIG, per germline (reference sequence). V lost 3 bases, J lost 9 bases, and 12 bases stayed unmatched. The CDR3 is CAWSVTGTGISEQFF. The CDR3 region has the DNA TGTGCCTGGAGCGTTACCGGGACAGGGATTTCTGAGCAGTTCTTC.

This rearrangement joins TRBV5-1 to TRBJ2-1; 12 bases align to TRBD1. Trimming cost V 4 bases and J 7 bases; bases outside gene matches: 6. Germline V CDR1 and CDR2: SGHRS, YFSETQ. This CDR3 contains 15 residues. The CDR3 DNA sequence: TGCGCCAGCAGCGCCGGGACAGGGGGCTGGAATGAGCAGTTCTTC. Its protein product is CASSAGTGGWNEQFF.

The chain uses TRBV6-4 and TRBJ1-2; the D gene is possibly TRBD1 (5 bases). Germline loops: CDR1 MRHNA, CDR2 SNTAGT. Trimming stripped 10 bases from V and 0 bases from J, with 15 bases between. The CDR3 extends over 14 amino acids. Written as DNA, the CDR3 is TGTGCCACTCTGTGGGGCAGTTCTAACTATGGCTACACCTTC. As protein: CATLWGSSNYGYTF.

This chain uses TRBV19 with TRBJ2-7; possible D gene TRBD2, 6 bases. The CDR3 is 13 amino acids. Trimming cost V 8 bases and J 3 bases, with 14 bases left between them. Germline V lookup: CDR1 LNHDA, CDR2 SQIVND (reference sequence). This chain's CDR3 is CASSYGGDYEQYF. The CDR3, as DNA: TGTGCCAGTTCCTACGGCGGGGACTACGAGCAGTACTTC.

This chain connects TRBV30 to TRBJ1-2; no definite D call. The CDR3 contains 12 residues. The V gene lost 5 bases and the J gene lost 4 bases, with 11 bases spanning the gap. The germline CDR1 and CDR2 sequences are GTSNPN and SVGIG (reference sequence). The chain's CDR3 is CAWQEDLYGYTF. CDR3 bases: TGTGCCTGGCAAGAGGACCTCTATGGCTACACCTTC.

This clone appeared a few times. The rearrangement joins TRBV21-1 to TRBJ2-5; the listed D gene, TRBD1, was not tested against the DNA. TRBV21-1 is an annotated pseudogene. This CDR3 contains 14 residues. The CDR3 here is CASTSGRGPGTQYF. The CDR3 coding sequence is TGTGCCAGCACTTCCGGTAGGGGCCCCGGGACCCAGTACTTC.

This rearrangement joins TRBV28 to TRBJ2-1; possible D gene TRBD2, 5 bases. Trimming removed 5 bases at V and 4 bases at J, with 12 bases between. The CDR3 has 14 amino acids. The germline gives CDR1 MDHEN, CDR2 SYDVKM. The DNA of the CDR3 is TGTGCCAGCAGTCGTACTTCGGGGTACAATGAGCAGTTCTTC. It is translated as CASSRTSGYNEQFF.

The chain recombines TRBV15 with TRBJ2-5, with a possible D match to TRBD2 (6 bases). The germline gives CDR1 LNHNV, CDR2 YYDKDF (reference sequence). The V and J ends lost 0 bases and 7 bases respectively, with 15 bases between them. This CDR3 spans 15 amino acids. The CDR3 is CATSRDGVRGGTQYF. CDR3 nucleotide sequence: TGTGCCACCAGCAGAGATGGGGTCCGGGGAGGGACCCAGTACTTC.

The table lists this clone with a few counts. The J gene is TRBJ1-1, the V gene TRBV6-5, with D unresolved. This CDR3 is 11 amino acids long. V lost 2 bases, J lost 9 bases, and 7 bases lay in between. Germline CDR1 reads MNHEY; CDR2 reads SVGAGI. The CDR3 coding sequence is TGTGCCAGCAGTTACAACACCCAAGCTTTCTTT. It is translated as CASSYNTQAFF.

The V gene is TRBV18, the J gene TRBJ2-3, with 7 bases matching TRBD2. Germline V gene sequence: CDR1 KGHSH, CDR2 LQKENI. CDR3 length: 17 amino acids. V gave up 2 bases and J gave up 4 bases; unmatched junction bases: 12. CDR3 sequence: CASSPRSAGDRSDTQYF. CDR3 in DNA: TGTGCCAGCTCACCAAGGTCGGCGGGAGATAGGTCAGATACGCAGTATTTT.

The CDR3 DNA follows: TGTGCCAGCAGTTACCCGACAGGGGGTGCTGGCTACACCTTC. Translated: CASSYPTGGAGYTF. This chain uses TRBV6-6 with TRBJ1-2; 9 bases map to TRBD1. This CDR3 spans 14 amino acids. Germline V gene sequence: CDR1 MNHNY, CDR2 SVGAGI (reference sequence). The ends lost 2 bases at V and 7 bases at J; junction bases unmatched: 5.

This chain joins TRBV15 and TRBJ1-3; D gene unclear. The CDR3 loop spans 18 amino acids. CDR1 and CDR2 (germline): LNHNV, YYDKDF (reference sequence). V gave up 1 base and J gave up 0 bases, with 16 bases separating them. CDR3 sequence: CATSRVLLWAHSGNTIYF. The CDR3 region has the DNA TGTGCCACCAGCAGAGTTTTGCTTTGGGCCCACTCTGGAAACACCATATATTTT.

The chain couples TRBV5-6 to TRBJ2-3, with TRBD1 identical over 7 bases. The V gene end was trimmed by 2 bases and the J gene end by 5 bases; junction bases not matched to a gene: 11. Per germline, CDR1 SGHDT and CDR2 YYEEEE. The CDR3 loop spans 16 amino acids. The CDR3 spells CASSFGTEKIQDTQYF. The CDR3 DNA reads TGTGCCAGCAGCTTCGGGACAGAAAAGATCCAAGATACGCAGTATTTT.

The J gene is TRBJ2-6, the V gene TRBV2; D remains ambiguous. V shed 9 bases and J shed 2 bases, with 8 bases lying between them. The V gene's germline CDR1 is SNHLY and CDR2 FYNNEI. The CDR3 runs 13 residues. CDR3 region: CASPPPGANVLTF. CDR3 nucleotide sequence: TGTGCCAGTCCACCCCCTGGGGCCAACGTCCTGACTTTC.

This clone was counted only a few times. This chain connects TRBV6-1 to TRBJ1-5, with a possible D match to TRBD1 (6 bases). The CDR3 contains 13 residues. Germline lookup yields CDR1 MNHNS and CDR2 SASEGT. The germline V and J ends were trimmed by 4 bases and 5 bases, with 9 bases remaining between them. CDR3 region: CASSGQVHQPQHF. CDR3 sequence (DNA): TGTGCCAGCAGTGGACAGGTCCATCAGCCCCAGCATTTT.

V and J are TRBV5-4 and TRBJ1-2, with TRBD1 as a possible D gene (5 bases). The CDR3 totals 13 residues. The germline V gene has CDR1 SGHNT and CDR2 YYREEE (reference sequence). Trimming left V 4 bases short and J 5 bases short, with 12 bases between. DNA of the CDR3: TGTGCCAGCAGCCGGGGCTCGGCATATGGCTACACCTTC. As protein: CASSRGSAYGYTF.